This is a list of T cell receptor beta chains from one sample in a study of neurological immune-mediated disorders. TCRdb recomputed calls from the 5' RACE reads with MiXCR, one row per CDR3 protein. The table includes approximately 74,000 distinct CDR3 sequences, under 10% detected once. Sequencing input: PBMCs. These receptors were collected from a man aged 45-65 years in good health. CDR3s include the opening cysteine and the closing phenylalanine or tryptophan. D genes are given only for firm matches. The size of a clone is reported for some rows only, either as once, few or many, or as a class for expanded clones.

clone_size	v_call	j_call	d_call	cdr3_aa	cdr3_nt
-	TRBV4-1	TRBJ2-5	-	CASSHGLGEFQETQYF	TGCGCCAGCAGCCATGGCCTTGGGGAGTTCCAAGAGACCCAGTACTTC
many	TRBV10-3	TRBJ2-7	TRBD1	CAISTGTGTDEQYF	TGTGCCATCAGTACCGGGACAGGGACCGACGAGCAGTACTTC
many	TRBV6-5	TRBJ1-4	-	CASGRTSTNEKLFF	TGTGCCAGCGGGCGGACATCAACTAATGAAAAACTGTTTTTT
many	TRBV20-1	TRBJ2-2	TRBD2	CSASPRGSGVNTGELFF	TGCAGTGCTAGCCCACGAGGTAGCGGGGTGAACACCGGGGAGCTGTTTTTT
-	TRBV7-8	TRBJ1-3	-	CASSLLRWSSGNTIYF	TGTGCCAGCAGCTTACTCCGTTGGAGCTCTGGAAACACCATATATTTT
-	TRBV6-2/TRBV6-3	TRBJ1-1	TRBD1	CASSWLPGTGDNEAFF	TGTGCCAGCAGTTGGCTGCCCGGGACAGGGGACAATGAGGCTTTCTTT
many	TRBV5-1	TRBJ2-3	TRBD1	CASSLGQGPNTQYF	TGCGCCAGCAGCTTGGGACAGGGCCCCAATACGCAGTATTTT
few	TRBV7-2	TRBJ2-5	-	CASSFLTPTQYF	TGTGCCAGCAGCTTCCTTACCCCGACCCAGTACTTC
many	TRBV24-1	TRBJ1-5	-	CATSDFAATQPQHF	TGTGCCACCAGTGATTTCGCCGCGACCCAGCCCCAGCATTTT
many	TRBV5-1	TRBJ1-3	-	CASAQESSGNTIYF	TGCGCCAGCGCCCAGGAGAGCTCTGGAAACACCATATATTTT
few	TRBV7-9	TRBJ2-4	TRBD1	CASSPGQGSNIQYF	TGTGCCAGCAGCCCGGGACAGGGGTCGAACATTCAGTACTTC
many	TRBV7-2	TRBJ2-5	-	CASSLVRGLIQETQYF	TGTGCCAGCAGCTTAGTTCGGGGGCTTATCCAAGAGACCCAGTACTTC
many	TRBV27	TRBJ2-3	TRBD2	CASSYRLAGSTDTQYF	TGTGCCAGCAGCTACCGACTAGCGGGAAGCACAGATACGCAGTATTTT
many	TRBV20-1	TRBJ1-5	TRBD1	CSARELGGNQSNQPQHF	TGCAGTGCACGGGAGTTAGGGGGCAACCAAAGCAATCAGCCCCAGCATTTT
-	TRBV29-1	TRBJ1-2	-	CSVEGGYRGYTF	TGCAGCGTTGAAGGGGGGTATCGCGGCTACACCTTC
many	TRBV10-3	TRBJ2-7	-	CAISEGSMSERAYEQYF	TGTGCCATCAGTGAGGGATCGATGAGCGAAAGGGCTTACGAGCAGTACTTC
many	TRBV20-1	TRBJ1-6	TRBD1	CSARTGQGSPLHF	TGCAGTGCTCGGACAGGGCAGGGCTCACCCCTCCACTTT
many	TRBV9	TRBJ2-1	-	CASSVESGSSSYNEQFF	TGTGCCAGCAGCGTAGAAAGCGGATCCAGCTCCTACAATGAGCAGTTCTTC
many	TRBV4-3	TRBJ2-5	-	CASSQDLGTQYF	TGCGCCAGCAGCCAAGATCTCGGGACCCAGTACTTC
many	TRBV28	TRBJ2-4	TRBD1	CASSLGDRFVEAKNIQYF	TGTGCCAGCAGTTTGGGGGACAGATTTGTGGAAGCCAAAAACATTCAGTACTTC
many	TRBV20-1	TRBJ2-5	TRBD2	CSARDADSGIETQYF	TGCAGTGCTAGAGATGCGGATAGCGGGATCGAGACCCAGTACTTC
many	TRBV20-1	TRBJ2-5	TRBD2	CSASKREGLETQYF	TGCAGTGCTAGTAAGCGGGAGGGCCTGGAGACCCAGTACTTC
many	TRBV6-5	TRBJ2-4	-	CASSSSRGIQYF	TGTGCCAGCAGTTCTTCCCGAGGCATTCAGTACTTC
many	TRBV29-1	TRBJ1-1	TRBD1	CSVLMTGGGTEAFF	TGCAGCGTTTTGATGACAGGGGGCGGCACTGAAGCTTTCTTT
many	TRBV5-1	TRBJ2-1	TRBD1	CASSLRDRLYNEQFF	TGCGCCAGCAGCTTGAGGGACAGGCTTTACAATGAGCAGTTCTTC
many	TRBV7-8	TRBJ1-3	-	CASSFTDSGGNTIYF	TGTGCCAGCAGCTTTACAGACAGTGGGGGAAACACCATATATTTT
many	TRBV12-3/TRBV12-4	TRBJ2-7	-	CASSLGQPGVQYF	TGTGCCAGCAGTTTAGGACAGCCTGGTGTGCAGTACTTC
many	TRBV7-2	TRBJ2-3	TRBD2	CASSWSGGAGDTQYF	TGTGCCAGCAGCTGGAGCGGGGGGGCGGGAGATACGCAGTATTTT
many	TRBV20-1	TRBJ2-2	TRBD1	CSARDLTTGKNTGELFF	TGCAGTGCTAGAGATCTTACGACAGGGAAGAACACCGGGGAGCTGTTTTTT
many	TRBV25-1	TRBJ1-5	-	CTGQKDQPQHF	TGTACTGGACAGAAGGATCAGCCCCAGCATTTT
-	TRBV28	TRBJ1-1	-	CVSNMGGLNTEAFF	TGTGTCAGCAATATGGGGGGCCTAAACACTGAAGCTTTCTTT
many	TRBV12-3/TRBV12-4	TRBJ2-3	TRBD1	CASRGGQGTDTQYF	TGTGCCAGCAGAGGAGGACAGGGCACAGATACGCAGTATTTT
many	TRBV10-3	TRBJ2-7	-	CAMGPAVSSYEQYF	TGTGCCATGGGCCCGGCAGTGAGCTCCTACGAGCAGTACTTC
many	TRBV5-5	TRBJ1-5	-	CASSLASGIIGNQPQHF	TGTGCCAGCAGCTTGGCCTCGGGGATCATAGGCAATCAGCCCCAGCATTTT
many	TRBV2	TRBJ1-5	TRBD1	CASSERQGNNQPQHF	TGTGCCAGCAGTGAAAGACAGGGTAACAATCAGCCCCAGCATTTT
many	TRBV7-2	TRBJ1-5	TRBD1	CASSLSTGGYSNQPQHF	TGTGCCAGCAGCTTGTCGACAGGGGGTTATAGCAATCAGCCCCAGCATTTT
many	TRBV28	TRBJ2-3	TRBD1	CASIPDRGLRPDTQYF	TGTGCCAGCATCCCGGACAGGGGACTGCGGCCAGATACGCAGTATTTT
many	TRBV28	TRBJ2-3	-	CASSRVSHTQYF	TGTGCCAGCAGCCGGGTATCGCATACGCAGTATTTT
many	TRBV6-6	TRBJ2-2	-	CASSYSQNTGELFF	TGTGCCAGCAGTTACTCCCAGAACACCGGGGAGCTGTTTTTT
many	TRBV28	TRBJ2-3	-	CASSLGASGTDTQYF	TGTGCCAGCAGTCTAGGGGCTAGCGGCACAGATACGCAGTATTTT